A selection of T cell receptor beta chains follows, all from one sample in a study of regulatory T cells in long-lasting Graves disease. TCRdb passed the multiplex PCR reads through MiXCR, listing each CDR3 protein once. The table records around 400,000 distinct CDR3 sequences, approximately 10% of them present only once. The data also belong to a second study, concerning T cells in Graves' hyperthyroidism and ophthalmopathy.

The source was peripheral blood mononuclear cells (PBMCs), collected at new diagnosis, from a patient treated with antithyroid drugs. The source of these receptors is a woman aged 18-29 years with Graves disease. Each CDR3 is given with its conserved first and last residue. A D gene is named only where the DNA matches it firmly. Clone size is given for some rows only: seen once, a few or many times, or a class if the clone is expanded.

>TRBD2|NA|TRBJ2-5|TRBV20-1
CSARDGSGAPQETQYF
TGCAGTGCTAGAGATGGGAGCGGGGCCCCACAAGAGACCCAGTACTTC
>TRBD1|many|TRBJ2-5|TRBV6-1
CAGGQDDQETQYF
TGTGCCGGCGGACAGGACGACCAAGAGACCCAGTACTTC
>TRBD2|many|TRBJ2-3|TRBV7-3
CASSSWTSGIGADTQYF
TGTGCCAGCAGCTCTTGGACTAGCGGGATAGGGGCAGATACGCAGTATTTT
>TRBD1|many|TRBJ1-2|TRBV12-3/TRBV12-4
CASSSRDRDYGYTF
TGTGCCAGCAGTTCCCGGGACAGGGACTATGGCTACACCTTC
>NA|few|TRBJ1-6|TRBV7-2
CASSSESYRVGAPLHF
TGTGCCAGCAGCTCCGAATCTTATCGGGTTGGGGCACCCCTCCACTTT
>NA|few|TRBJ2-3|TRBV4-2
CASSQAPGSMVGDTQYF
TGTGCCAGCAGCCAAGCCCCAGGATCCATGGTGGGAGATACGCAGTATTTT
>NA|NA|TRBJ1-5|TRBV28
CASTPIYSNQPQHF
TGTGCCAGCACCCCGATTTATAGCAATCAGCCCCAGCATTTT
>TRBD1|many|TRBJ1-1|TRBV6-1
CASTRGEWTEAFF
TGTGCCAGCACCAGGGGGGAATGGACTGAAGCTTTCTTT
>NA|many|TRBJ1-1|TRBV19
CASRLGDGTEAFF
TGTGCCAGTAGGTTAGGGGATGGTACTGAAGCTTTCTTT
>NA|many|TRBJ2-2|TRBV11-2
CASSLRTGAGELFF
TGTGCCAGCAGTCTAAGGACGGGTGCCGGGGAGCTGTTTTTT
>NA|NA|TRBJ2-7|TRBV6-1
CASKLLGSGEQYF
TGTGCCAGCAAATTATTGGGTTCGGGCGAGCAGTACTTC
>TRBD2|few|TRBJ2-1|TRBV27
CATIDGTSGISEQFF
TGTGCCACTATCGACGGGACTAGCGGGATTAGTGAGCAGTTCTTC
>NA|NA|TRBJ1-1|TRBV4-1
CASSENANTEAFF
TGCGCCAGCAGCGAGAATGCGAACACTGAAGCTTTCTTT
>TRBD2|NA|TRBJ2-7|TRBV30
CAWISAGGSYEQYF
TGTGCCTGGATATCAGCGGGAGGCTCCTACGAGCAGTACTTC
>TRBD2|NA|TRBJ2-1|TRBV14
CASSHLTSGRCFF
TGTGCCAGCAGCCACCTGACTAGCGGGAGATGTTTCTTC
>TRBD2|many|TRBJ2-7|TRBV7-9
CASSLGSGRAGEQYF
TGTGCCAGCAGCTTAGGTAGCGGGAGGGCTGGGGAGCAGTACTTC
>NA|NA|TRBJ1-6|TRBV19
CASSTGYRQPSAVHNSPLHF
TGTGCCAGTAGTACGGGGTACAGACAACCTTCGGCAGTTCATAATTCACCCCTCCACTTT
>NA|many|TRBJ1-2|TRBV4-1
CASSQEVLRVHGYTF
TGCGCCAGCAGCCAAGAAGTCCTCCGGGTCCATGGCTACACCTTC
>NA|many|TRBJ2-1|TRBV10-1
CASSENLGNEQFF
TGCGCCAGCAGTGAGAATTTGGGGAATGAGCAGTTCTTC
>TRBD1|many|TRBJ2-7|TRBV5-1
CASSARPDRATYEQYF
TGCGCCAGCAGCGCAAGGCCCGACAGGGCGACCTACGAGCAGTACTTC
>NA|many|TRBJ1-2|TRBV7-9
CASSPSGENYGYTF
TGTGCCAGCAGTCCTTCGGGAGAAAACTATGGCTACACCTTC
>NA|many|TRBJ1-2|TRBV5-1
CASSLALRSYTF
TGCGCCAGCAGCTTAGCCCTGCGCAGCTACACCTTC